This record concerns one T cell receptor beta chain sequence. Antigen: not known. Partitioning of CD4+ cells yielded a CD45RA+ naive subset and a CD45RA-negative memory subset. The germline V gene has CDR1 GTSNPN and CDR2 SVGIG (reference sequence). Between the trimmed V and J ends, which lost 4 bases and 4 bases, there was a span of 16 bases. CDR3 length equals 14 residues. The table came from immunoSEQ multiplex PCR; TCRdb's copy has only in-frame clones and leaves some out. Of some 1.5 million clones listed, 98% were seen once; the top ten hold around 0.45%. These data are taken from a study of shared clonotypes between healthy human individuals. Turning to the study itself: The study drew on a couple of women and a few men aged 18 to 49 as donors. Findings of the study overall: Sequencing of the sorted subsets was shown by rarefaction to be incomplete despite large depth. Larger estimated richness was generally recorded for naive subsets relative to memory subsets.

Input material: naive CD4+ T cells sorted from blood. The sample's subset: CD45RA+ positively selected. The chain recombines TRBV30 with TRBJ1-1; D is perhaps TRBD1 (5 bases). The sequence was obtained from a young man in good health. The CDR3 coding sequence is TGTGCCTGGACCAGGGATTTCGTAAGCACTGAAGCTTTCTTT. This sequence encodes CAWTRDFVSTEAFF.